This is a list of T cell receptor beta chains from one sample in a study of blood T cell repertoires in COVID-19. Libraries were prepared by immunoSEQ multiplex PCR; TCRdb keeps only in-frame clonotypes and omits some of them. The table includes about 150,000 clones, 83% detected once. The sample comprised peripheral blood. These receptors originate from a woman aged 55-75 years with COVID-19, enrolled during active disease. CDR3s include the opening cysteine and the closing phenylalanine or tryptophan. The D gene is left open where the match is weak.

j_call d_call v_call cdr3_aa cdr3_nt
TRBJ2-2 TRBD2 TRBV18 CASSPQRSGANTGELFF TGTGCCAGCTCACCCCAGAGGAGCGGGGCGAACACCGGGGAGCTGTTTTTT
TRBJ2-4 TRBD1 TRBV5-1 CASSEDRGTAKNIQYF TGCGCCAGCAGCGAGGACAGGGGGACTGCCAAAAACATTCAGTACTTC
TRBJ1-1 . TRBV5-1 CASSSKTGQTEAFF TGCGCCAGCAGCTCGAAAACAGGGCAAACTGAAGCTTTCTTT
TRBJ2-3 TRBD2 TRBV5-1 CASSSSPSGYTDTQYF TGCGCCAGCAGTTCTTCCCCTAGCGGATACACAGATACGCAGTATTTT
TRBJ2-1 . TRBV7-3 CASSLRGGEYNEQFF TGTGCCAGCAGCTTACGAGGGGGGGAGTACAATGAGCAGTTCTTC
TRBJ1-5 . TRBV2 CASSEGGVVGNQPQHF TGTGCCAGCAGTGAAGGCGGGGTCGTGGGCAATCAGCCCCAGCATTTT
TRBJ1-2 . TRBV18 CASSRGPHYGYTF TGTGCCAGCTCACGGGGGCCCCATTATGGCTACACCTTC
TRBJ2-3 TRBD2 TRBV5-1 CASSFGREAQYF TGCGCCAGCAGCTTCGGTCGGGAGGCGCAGTATTTT
TRBJ2-2 . TRBV9 CASSGSSGELFF TGTGCCAGCAGCGGGAGTTCCGGGGAGCTGTTTTTT
TRBJ2-5 TRBD1 TRBV2 CATVPGQIQETQYF TGTGCCACCGTTCCGGGACAGATACAAGAGACCCAGTACTTC